The clone carrying this T cell receptor (beta chain) was counted between two and nine times. Its cognate antigen is unknown. V was clipped by 6 bases and J by 6 bases; unmatched bases: 8. Germline V gives CDR1 MDHEN, CDR2 SYDVKM. The CDR3 contains 14 residues. The data derive from a study of cytomegalovirus exposure and HLA in healthy donors. Study outcomes and limitations: When analyzed later, the rates of TCR association showed variation by HLA locus, with DRB1 the most and HLA-C the fewest.

Researchers ran the PCR with 60 Vbeta and 13 Jbeta primers. This table comes from immunoSEQ multiplex PCR, and its TCRdb copy is limited to in-frame clones, with some not included. The sample holds over 150,000 clones; more than 60% are singletons and the top ten take less than 5%. The chain couples TRBV28 to TRBJ1-5; TRBD1 aligns across 7 bases. This sequence was found in a male donor in good health and CMV-seronegative. The sequenced sample was PBMCs. The CDR3 DNA follows: TGTGCCAGCAGACCCCAGGGGGTCGGTCAGCCCCAGCATTTT. Translation gives CASRPQGVGQPQHF.